One and the same sample provided the 8 T cell receptor beta chains below, sequenced in a study of blood T cells in healthy people across ages. A second roughly 6 to 11 cycle PCR used barcoded and J-beta primers. TCRdb analysed the 5' RACE reads with MiXCR anew, one entry per CDR3 protein. The sample holds approximately 770,000 distinct CDR3 sequences, roughly 60% seen once. What was sequenced was blood. Receptors originate from a man younger than 45 in good health.

V and J are TRBV2 and TRBJ1-6, with 8 bases fitting TRBD1. V was clipped by 5 bases and J by 9 bases; unmatched bases: 6. The CDR3 loop spans 14 amino acids. Germline-derived CDR1 and CDR2 are SNHLY and FYNNEI. The CDR3 DNA reads TGTGCCAGCAGTCCTGACAGGGGAGGTTCACCCCTCCACTTT. Protein sequence: CASSPDRGGSPLHF.

This clonotype has at least ten counts. V is TRBV7-7 and J is TRBJ1-5, with 7 bases lining up with TRBD1. The length of the CDR3 is 16 residues. Looked up from germline, CDR1 is SSHAT and CDR2 is FNYEAQ (reference sequence). The J segment lost 5 bases and the V segment lost 4 bases, leaving 11 bases of the junction unmatched. The CDR3: CASSSAETGRDQPQHF. The CDR3 DNA reads as TGTGCCAGCAGCTCAGCCGAGACAGGGCGGGATCAGCCCCAGCATTTT.

This clonotype showed up just a few times. The rearrangement joins TRBV4-3 to TRBJ2-5; 7 positions match TRBD2. Germline V gene data show CDR1 as LGHNA and CDR2 as YSLEER. Unmatched junction bases numbered 10, after V lost 4 bases and J lost 2 bases. The CDR3 consists of 16 residues. CDR3: CASSPFLAALQETQYF. The CDR3 DNA is TGCGCCAGCAGCCCCTTCCTAGCGGCCTTGCAAGAGACCCAGTACTTC.

The chain recombines TRBV5-1 with TRBJ2-4; TRBD1 might be the D (6 bases). The V end was cut by 4 bases, the J end by 13 bases, with 21 bases between. CDR1 SGHRS and CDR2 YFSETQ come from the germline V gene. The CDR3 is made up of 14 amino acids. The CDR3 region is CASSPTDSLDGQYF. Here the CDR3 DNA reads TGCGCCAGCAGCCCAACGGACAGCCTCGACGGGCAGTACTTC.

In this sample, this clonotype turned up many times. The chain carries TRBV20-1 and TRBJ2-1; 9 bases fit TRBD2. J gave up 5 bases and V 2 bases, and 1 base lay outside the gene matches. This CDR3 has 13 residues. CDR1 and CDR2 from the germline V gene are DFQATT and SNEGSKA (reference sequence). The CDR3 loop is CSARRTSDNEQFF. CDR3 nucleotide sequence: TGCAGTGCTAGACGGACTAGCGACAATGAGCAGTTCTTC.

This clonotype has a single count. The junction does not match germline at one end; this may be a read error. The J gene is TRBJ1-1, the V gene TRBV30; no clear D gene. There are 12 residues in the CDR3. CDR1 is GTSNPN, CDR2 SVGIG, per germline (reference sequence). The chain's CDR3 is CAGSRTPTEAFF. The CDR3 DNA sequence: TGTGCCGGGAGCAGGACGCCCACTGAAGCTTTCTTT.

The chain has TRBV20-1 and TRBJ2-1, with 9 bases fitting TRBD2. The trim removed 0 bases at V and 1 base at J, leaving 4 bases unmatched. CDR3 length: 16 residues. Germline lookup yields CDR1 DFQATT and CDR2 SNEGSKA (reference sequence). The CDR3 region is CSARESGRMSYNEQFF. CDR3 DNA sequence: TGCAGTGCTAGAGAAAGCGGGAGGATGTCCTACAATGAGCAGTTCTTC.

The CDR3: CSARGTSSYNEQFF. The CDR3 DNA is TGCAGTGCTAGGGGTACGAGCTCCTACAATGAGCAGTTCTTC. The J gene is TRBJ2-1, the V gene TRBV20-1; no clear D. V was cut by 3 bases and J by 0 bases, with 9 bases left in between. The CDR3 contains 14 residues. Looked up from germline, CDR1 is DFQATT and CDR2 is SNEGSKA (reference sequence).